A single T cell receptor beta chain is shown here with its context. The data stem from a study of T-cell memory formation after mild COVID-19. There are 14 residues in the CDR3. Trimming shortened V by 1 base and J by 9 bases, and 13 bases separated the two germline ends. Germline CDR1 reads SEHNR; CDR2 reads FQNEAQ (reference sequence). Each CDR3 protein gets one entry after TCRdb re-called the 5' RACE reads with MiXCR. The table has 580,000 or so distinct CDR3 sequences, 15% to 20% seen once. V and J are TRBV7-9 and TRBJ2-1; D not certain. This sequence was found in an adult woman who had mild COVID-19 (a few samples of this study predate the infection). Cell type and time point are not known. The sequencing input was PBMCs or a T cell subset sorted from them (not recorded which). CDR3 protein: CASSLEWLDVEQFF. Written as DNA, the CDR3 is TGTGCCAGCAGCTTAGAGTGGCTAGACGTTGAGCAGTTCTTC.